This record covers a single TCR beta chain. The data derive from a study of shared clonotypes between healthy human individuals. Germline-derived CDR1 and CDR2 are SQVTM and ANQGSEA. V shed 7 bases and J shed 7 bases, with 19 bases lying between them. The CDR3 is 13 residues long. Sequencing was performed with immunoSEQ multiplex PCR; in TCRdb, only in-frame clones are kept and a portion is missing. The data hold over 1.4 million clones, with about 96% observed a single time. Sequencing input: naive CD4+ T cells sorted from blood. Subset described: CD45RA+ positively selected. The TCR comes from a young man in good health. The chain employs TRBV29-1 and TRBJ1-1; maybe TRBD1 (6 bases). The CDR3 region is CSARGRLTFEAFF. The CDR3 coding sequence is TGCAGCGCCAGGGGCAGGTTAACCTTTGAAGCTTTCTTT. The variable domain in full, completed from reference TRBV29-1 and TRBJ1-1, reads SAVISQKPSRDICQRGTSLTIQCQVDSQVTMMFWYRQQPGQSLTLIATANQGSEATYESGFVIDKFPISRPNLTFSTLTVSNMSPEDSSIYLCSARGRLTFEAFFGQGTRLTVV.